This TCR beta chain appears in the sequencing data of a study of cytomegalovirus exposure and HLA in healthy donors. This clone appeared a few times. The junction departs from the called germline gene at one end, perhaps through a read error. Germline loops: CDR1 MNHEY, CDR2 SVGAGI. The CDR3 spans 14 residues. The PCR had 60 Vbeta and 13 Jbeta primers. Generated by immunoSEQ multiplex PCR, the TCRdb table keeps only in-frame clones and is missing some. The sample has fewer than 250,000 clones, around 79% seen once; the top ten hold around 2%. Sequenced: PBMCs. The TCR sequence derives from a man younger than 30 in good health and CMV-seronegative. This chain joins TRBV6-5 and TRBJ1-1, with D maybe TRBD1 (5 bases). This CDR3 is CASSYSEGNAEAFF. In DNA, the CDR3 is TGTGCCAGCAGTTACTCGGAGGGGAACGCTGAAGCTTTCTTT.